This record covers a single TCR beta chain. V lost 4 bases and J lost 0, with 13 bases in between. The CDR3 spans 16 residues. CDR1 is LGHNA, CDR2 YNFKEQ, per germline. One entry per CDR3 protein results from TCRdb running MiXCR on the RT-PCR reads. The sample includes 150,000 to 200,000 distinct CDR3 sequences, 30% of them seen just once. The record originates from a study of patients and donors after allogeneic stem cell transplantation. The J gene is TRBJ2-1, the V gene TRBV4-2; no clear D. Specimen: blood, either unsorted or a sorted T cell fraction (not recorded which). The TCR was taken from a human donor who was either an allogeneic HSCT recipient or a stem cell or donor lymphocyte infusion donor (not recorded which). It is not recorded whose cells these are; they may come from a transplant donor. Here the CDR3 reads CASSPWPFYSYNEQFF. The CDR3 DNA reads TGTGCCAGCAGCCCTTGGCCCTTCTACTCCTACAATGAGCAGTTCTTC.